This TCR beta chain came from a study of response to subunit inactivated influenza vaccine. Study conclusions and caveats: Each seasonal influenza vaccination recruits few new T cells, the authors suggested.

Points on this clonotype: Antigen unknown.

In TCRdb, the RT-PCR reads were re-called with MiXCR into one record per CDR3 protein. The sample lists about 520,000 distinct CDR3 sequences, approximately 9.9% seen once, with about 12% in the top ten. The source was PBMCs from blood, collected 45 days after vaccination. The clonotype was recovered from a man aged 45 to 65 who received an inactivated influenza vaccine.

CDR3 protein: CASSLWREGPEQYF. CDR3 DNA: TGTGCCAGCAGTTTATGGAGGGAGGGCCCAGAGCAGTACTTC. The chain couples TRBV12-3 or TRBV12-4 to TRBJ2-7; 7 bases line up with TRBD2. The CDR3 has 14 residues. V dropped 2 bases and J dropped 7; count of bases not matched to a gene: 8.